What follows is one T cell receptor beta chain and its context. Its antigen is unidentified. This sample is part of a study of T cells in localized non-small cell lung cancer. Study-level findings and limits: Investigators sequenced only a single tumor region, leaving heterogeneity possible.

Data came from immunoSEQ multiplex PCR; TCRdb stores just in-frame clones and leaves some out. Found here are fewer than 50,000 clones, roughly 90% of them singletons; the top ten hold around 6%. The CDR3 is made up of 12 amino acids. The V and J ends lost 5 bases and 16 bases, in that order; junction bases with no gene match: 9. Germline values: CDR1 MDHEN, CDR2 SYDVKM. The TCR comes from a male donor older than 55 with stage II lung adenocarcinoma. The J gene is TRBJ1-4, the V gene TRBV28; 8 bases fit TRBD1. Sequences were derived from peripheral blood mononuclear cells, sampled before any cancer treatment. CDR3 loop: CASSRPGRGQFF. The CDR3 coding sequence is TGTGCCAGCAGTCGGCCGGGCAGGGGGCAGTTTTTT.